This TCR beta chain appears in the sequencing data of a study of read filtering for tumor transcriptome and immune sequencing. Study details: Revised staging placed eight or nine patients in R-ISS I, 15 to 20 in II, over 5 in III.

The CDR3 length is 15 residues. Germline V gives CDR1 MDHEN, CDR2 SYDVKM. J was trimmed by 0 bases and V by 5 bases; bases with no gene match: 6. Molecular barcoded adaptors covering alpha/delta and beta/gamma chains were used on approximately 400 ng RNA. Using its own MiXCR run on the reads, TCRdb lists one record per CDR3 protein. This table has 75,000 to 95,000 distinct CDR3 sequences, roughly 21% appearing once. Study-level results: IR-seq and RNA-seq agreed better without single-read clonotypes.

This clonotype was recorded at least ten times. The target antigen is unknown. The clonotype originates from a donor at least 40 years old with multiple myeloma. Sequenced material: a population of CD138-negative cells sorted from bone marrow. The chain has TRBV28 and TRBJ1-1; 7 bases fit TRBD1. The CDR3 loop reads CASSPGTAMNTEAFF. As DNA, the CDR3 is TGTGCCAGCAGTCCCGGGACAGCCATGAACACTGAAGCTTTCTTT.